This T cell receptor (beta chain) was obtained from a study of cytomegalovirus exposure and HLA in healthy donors. V was trimmed by 1 base and J by 4 bases, leaving 7 bases between them. Germline V CDR1 and CDR2: SGHTA, FQGNSA. CDR3 length: 14 amino acids. Comment on this clone: Its specificity is unknown.

The PCR employed 60 Vbeta primers together with 13 Jbeta primers. The protocol was immunoSEQ multiplex PCR, while the TCRdb copy is restricted to in-frame clones and leaves out a portion. The sample shows 89,000 or so clones, about four fifths of them seen only once. Study observations and caveats: Highly shared variants forming one cluster were likely a sequencing artifact. A later analysis by the authors found several of the most significant clusters apparently linked to common viral pathogens. In most subjects, TCR beta sequences reportedly gave accurate predictions of HLA-A and HLA-B alleles. Previously analyzed data showed that most TCR beta V segments were productive at a frequency of about 87% or about 30%.

The specimen was PBMCs. The sequence came from a man younger than 30 in good health and CMV-seropositive. The rearrangement joins TRBV7-2 to TRBJ1-4; D perhaps matches TRBD1 (5 bases). The DNA of the CDR3 is TGTGCCAGCAGCTTAGTCGACAGTAATGAAAAACTGTTTTTT. Its translation is CASSLVDSNEKLFF.